This T cell receptor (beta chain) was sequenced during a study of beta chain features in type 1 diabetes (dated by TCRdb to between 2017 and 2018). Turning to the overall study: Mean age, gender distribution, total cell number and subset yield did not differ between patients and healthy donors. A total of 85 million to 140 million sorted cells were examined across all samples, and a strong correlation was observed between cell number per subset and RNA yield. In the study, recently diagnosed type 1 diabetes patients and matched healthy donors were compared on the TCRB repertoires of their sorted circulating CD4+ T cell subsets. Naive and central memory subsets were obtained from all 30 or so donors, but regulatory and stem cell-like memory subsets were isolated from only 8 patients and roughly 8 healthy donors.

Study-wide findings and limitations: Naive, central memory and regulatory TCRB repertoires appeared to be more alike among patients than among healthy donors. Fewer insertions and more nucleotide deletions at VDJ recombination sites were observed in patients with type 1 diabetes, implying thymic rearrangement abnormalities. Only small numbers of individuals were included in the HLA sub-analyses, which left unresolved whether HLA type had any influence on TCRB rearrangement. Sequencing cDNA rather than genomic DNA could over-represent highly expressing activated cells, although activation and CD3 levels did not differ between groups. PCR may preferentially amplify shorter templates, but because patient and control samples were amplified and corrected together, any resulting skew would affect both groups equally. Type 1 diabetes patients showed a moderate but significant shortening of TCRB CDR3 length in all four CD4+ subsets.

CDR1 SGHNT and CDR2 YYREEE were looked up in the germline V gene (reference sequence). The CDR3, cysteine through phenylalanine, is 15 amino acids long. The DNA shown is the 45-base CDR3, in frame from base 1. V and J lose 4 bases and 1 base, and a span of 12 bases separates them. The entire amount of isolated RNA was reverse transcribed using the High Capacity cDNA Reverse Transcription Kit, so the sequenced TCRB transcripts were expressed ones. Deep immunoSEQ sequencing was applied to naive, central memory and regulatory T cell samples, giving an average of roughly 3.5 million total reads per sample. Sorted cells were lysed in RLT buffer, and RNA was extracted using DNase-treated RNeasy Micro or Mini kits according to cell number. To prevent cross-contamination, every cell subset was processed on its own, while patient and healthy donor samples were processed together. TCRB sequences were amplified from cDNA with the immunoSEQ multiplex PCR, producing 87-bp fragments spanning the CDR3 region. Sequencing of the amplicons was performed on the Illumina HiSeq platform. In the authors' own workflow: PCR bias was corrected computationally using synthetic template baselines, and reads within Hamming distance 2 were collapsed, with unmergeable singletons discarded. By aligning reads against IMGT, V, D and J genes, CDR3 length, and insertions or deletions at six rearrangement sites were assigned. Within each subset, clonotype counts were normalized to the number of sorted cells before true diversity and Gini coefficients were calculated with the tcR R package. The overlap coefficient, calculated on TCRB nucleotide sequences, was used to quantify repertoire sharing. The source is immuneACCESS, and TCRdb retained only in-frame sequences with V and J called. Part of the clones is not carried over; for the studies checked, unresolved V genes explain less than half of this, and the remainder is unexplained. V and J calls and clone size are copied from that table; D and trimming were computed from the DNA. Across this sample there are about 140,000 clones, with 6.5% to 8.5% seen only once. The leading ten clones occupy approximately 1.5% of the sample.

A single peripheral blood draw of roughly 0.11 L on average was collected from each donor into heparinised tubes. A BD FACSAria II and a panel including CD45RO, CCR7, CD25, CD127, CD95 and CD27 were used to sort naive, central memory, regulatory and stem cell-like memory CD4+ T cells. Every sorted population had a purity above 95%. PBMCs were isolated immediately by Lymphoprep density gradient centrifugation and stained directly without culture. To minimize batch effects, samples were stained and sorted in pairs, one healthy donor with one patient per experiment. Details on this clone: The target of this receptor is not known. Per-base qualities were not stored, and no clone one base away is much larger.

The sequence came from a woman aged 30 to 39 in good health. The sample taken for sequencing was central memory CD4+ T cells from blood. The rearranged chain carries TRBV5-4 and TRBJ2-1; possibly the D gene is TRBD2, per 5 matching bases. The CDR3 region has the sequence CASSAGLGSYNEQFF. The nucleotides are TGTGCCAGCAGCGCAGGACTTGGTTCCTACAATGAGCAGTTCTTC.